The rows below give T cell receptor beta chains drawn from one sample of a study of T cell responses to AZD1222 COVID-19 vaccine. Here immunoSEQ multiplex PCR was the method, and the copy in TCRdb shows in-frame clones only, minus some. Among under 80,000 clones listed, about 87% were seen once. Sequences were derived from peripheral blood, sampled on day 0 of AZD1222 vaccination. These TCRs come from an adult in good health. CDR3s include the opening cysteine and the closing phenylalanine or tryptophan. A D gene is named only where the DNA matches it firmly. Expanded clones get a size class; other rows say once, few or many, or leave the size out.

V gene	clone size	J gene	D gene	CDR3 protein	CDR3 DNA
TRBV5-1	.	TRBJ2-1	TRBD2	CASSPASGRGNEQFF	TGCGCCAGCAGCCCGGCTAGCGGGAGAGGGAATGAGCAGTTCTTC
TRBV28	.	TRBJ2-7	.	CASSLIRLGSYEQYF	TGTGCCAGCAGTTTGATTCGCCTCGGGAGCTACGAGCAGTACTTC
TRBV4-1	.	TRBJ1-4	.	CASSPRQSPNEKLFF	TGCGCCAGCAGCCCCCGACAGAGTCCGAATGAAAAACTGTTTTTT
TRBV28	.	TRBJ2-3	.	CASSGSTDTQYF	TGTGCCAGCAGCGGGTCGACAGATACGCAGTATTTT
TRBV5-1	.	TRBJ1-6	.	CASSLALGLDNSPLHF	TGCGCCAGCAGCTTGGCCCTGGGACTCGATAATTCACCCCTCCACTTT
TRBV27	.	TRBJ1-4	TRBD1	CASSLSPGTGNEKLFF	TGTGCCAGCAGTTTATCGCCCGGGACAGGGAATGAAAAACTGTTTTTT
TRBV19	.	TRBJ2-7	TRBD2	CASSIASGSHSSYEQYF	TGTGCCAGTAGTATCGCTAGCGGGAGCCACAGCTCCTACGAGCAGTACTTC
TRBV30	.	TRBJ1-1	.	CAWSNSDTKNTEAFF	TGTGCCTGGAGTAACTCGGACACGAAGAACACTGAAGCTTTCTTT
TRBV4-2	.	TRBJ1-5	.	CASSQDRVSNQPQHF	TGTGCCAGCAGCCAAGATAGGGTTAGCAATCAGCCCCAGCATTTT
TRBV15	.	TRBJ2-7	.	CATGQGASYEQYF	TGTGCCACCGGCCAGGGCGCTTCCTACGAGCAGTACTTC
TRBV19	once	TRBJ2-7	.	CASSIRGGAYEQYF	TGTGCCAGTAGTATACGTGGGGGAGCCTACGAGCAGTACTTC
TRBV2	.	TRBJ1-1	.	CASSFRGSEAFF	TGTGCCAGCAGTTTCAGGGGTTCTGAAGCTTTCTTT